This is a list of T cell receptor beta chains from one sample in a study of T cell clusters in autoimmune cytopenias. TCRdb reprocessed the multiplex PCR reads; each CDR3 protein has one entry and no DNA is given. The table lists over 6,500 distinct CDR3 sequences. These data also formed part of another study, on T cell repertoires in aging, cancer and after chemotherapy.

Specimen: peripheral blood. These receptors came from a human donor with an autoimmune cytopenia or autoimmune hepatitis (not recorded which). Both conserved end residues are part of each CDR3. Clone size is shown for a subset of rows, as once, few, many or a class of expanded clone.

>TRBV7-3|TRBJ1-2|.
CASSLGGTGANYGYTF
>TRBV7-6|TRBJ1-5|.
CASSLFPYGTNNQPQHF
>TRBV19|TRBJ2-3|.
CASSIRGSDTQYF
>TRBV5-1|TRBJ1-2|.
CASKQGAPANYGYTF
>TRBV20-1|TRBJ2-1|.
CSAGDFWGGVQFF
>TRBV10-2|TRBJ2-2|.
CATYATGTGELFF
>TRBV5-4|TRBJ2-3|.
CASSLSRGRGTDTQYF
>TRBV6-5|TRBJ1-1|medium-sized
CASSYKIETNTEAFF
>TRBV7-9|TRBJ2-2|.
CASSLTGVTGELFF
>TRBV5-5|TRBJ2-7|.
CASSSRFGAGATYEQYF
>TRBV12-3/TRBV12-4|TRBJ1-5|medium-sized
CASGSNQGHNQPQHF
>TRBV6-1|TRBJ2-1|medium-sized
CASTPGLANNEQFF
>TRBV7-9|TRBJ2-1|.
CASSLIGGSGGLAGTMGPNEQFF
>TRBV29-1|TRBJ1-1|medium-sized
CSVERTENTEAFF
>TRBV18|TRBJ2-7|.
CASSAGQSSNSYEQYF
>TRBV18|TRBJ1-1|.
CASSPVTGERGTEAFF
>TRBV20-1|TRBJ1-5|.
CSARGQNSNQPQHF
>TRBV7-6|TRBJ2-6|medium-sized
CASSLGQGNSGANVLTF
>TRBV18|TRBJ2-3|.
CASSPGQGDTDTQYF
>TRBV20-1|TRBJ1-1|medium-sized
CSGVRNTEAFF
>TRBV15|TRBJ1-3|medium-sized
CATSRDPLSSGNTIYF
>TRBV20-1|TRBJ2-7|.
CSARSGLADYEQYF
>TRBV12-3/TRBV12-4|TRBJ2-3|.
CASRRTDTQYF
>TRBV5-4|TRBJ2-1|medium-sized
CASSLDRLNEQFF